The T cell receptor (beta chain) described here comes from a study of Ad26.COV2.S vaccination and SARS-CoV-2 variants (dated by TCRdb to 2020 to 2023). Regarding the research as a whole: Donors in the vaccine arm were drawn from COV1001, a phase I-IIa trial of Ad26.COV2.S in healthy adults that was multicentre, randomized, double-blind and placebo-controlled. Ad26.COV2.S was administered intramuscularly at 5 x 10^10 or 1 x 10^11 viral particles, either as a single shot or as two shots given 56 days apart. TCRbeta repertoire sequencing served as the tool for gauging how specific and how broad the SARS-CoV-2-reactive T cell receptors were following Ad26.COV2.S vaccination. A total of 32 samples were included in the TCR-sequenced set, comprising around 19 Ad26.COV2.S vaccine recipients, 5 placebo recipients and 8 SARS-CoV-2 convalescent individuals. Participants in the trial were split at random into five groups of five each, receiving low-dose or high-dose Ad26.COV2.S once or twice, or else placebo on both occasions. Investigators remained blinded to trial group allocation during experiments and outcome assessment.

The treatment or condition label corresponds to: around 19 received Ad26.COV2.S at low or high dose, single or two shots; about 5 received placebo; per-sample allocation not given. For vaccine and placebo recipients, repertoires were sequenced using samples collected on day 63 after the first injection. Between 29 July and 7 August 2020, Cohort 1b enrolled some 25 adults aged 18-55 years at one site in Boston, USA. As a vaccine, Ad26.COV2.S was a replication-incompetent adenovirus type 26 vector that expressed a prefusion-stabilized SARS-CoV-2 spike protein derived from the original Wuhan strain. Results the study describes overall, beyond this receptor: After vaccination, spike-specific CD8+ and CD4+ T cell responses were reported to show substantial breadth. Higher spike-specific TCR breadth was observed in Ad26.COV2.S recipients than in placebo recipients (P = 0.0014). The authors noted that total T cell responses may have been underestimated by the TCR breadth and depth analyses. Comparing responses between vaccine doses or regimens was not something the study was powered to do. Vaccine and placebo recipients had similar non-spike TCR breadth, a finding consistent with the vaccine containing only spike.

With respect to this clone: What this receptor recognizes is not known. Base qualities were left out, and no much larger clone turns up one base away.

The cysteine opens and the phenylalanine closes a CDR3 of 12 amino acids. Only the CDR3 DNA stays, 36 bases, in frame from base 1. At the junction V is shortened by 7 bases and J by 5 bases, with 11 bases in between. The immunoSEQ Assay was the method used to sequence TCRbeta CDR3 regions. After extraction, genomic DNA underwent amplification by bias-controlled multiplex PCR, followed by high-throughput sequencing. As for how the authors treated the data: Collapsing and filtering of sequences were performed to quantify the absolute abundance of each unique TCRbeta CDR3 region. T cell fraction was estimated by normalizing TCRbeta template counts to usable DNA, which was measured by amplifying reference genes present in all nucleated cells. Repertoire TCRs were annotated as SARS-CoV-2-specific by exact matching of V gene, CDR3 amino acid sequence and J gene to a known reactive TCR set. The reference SARS-CoV-2 TCR set was derived from MIRA and filtered for enrichment in COVID-19-positive ImmuneCODE repertoires, a step that removed public or cross-reactive TCRs. Drawing on the MIRA antigens, annotated TCRs were analysed further at the level of specific ORF or position within ORF. Depth was the summed frequency of annotated unique rearrangements, while breadth was defined as annotated unique rearrangements over total unique productive rearrangements. Two-sided Wilcoxon rank-sum tests were used to compare TCR breadth between groups. The table was pulled from immuneACCESS by TCRdb, which kept in-frame rearrangements only. Such tables lose some clones; where checked, under half of the loss comes from unresolved V genes, and the rest has no known cause. V, J and clone size are taken as reported in that table, and D and trimming were inferred from the DNA itself. The sample yields just over 350,000 clones; more than 75% were counted once. Clones ranked in the top ten supply 3% to 4% of the sample.

The material was peripheral blood, obtained in a trial of Ad26.COV2.S vaccine versus placebo. The chain is encoded by TRBV12-3 or TRBV12-4 joined to TRBJ2-5; the D gene is not confidently resolved. The TCR originated in a person between 18 and 60 years old who received the Ad26.COV2.S COVID-19 vaccine or a placebo. CDR3 region: CASNTMGETQYF. The nucleotides read TGTGCCAGCAACACCATGGGGGAGACCCAGTACTTC.